This T cell receptor (beta chain) was found in a study of cytomegalovirus exposure and HLA in healthy donors. As for the donors, each was a healthy bone marrow donor. The PCR had 60 Vbeta and 13 Jbeta primers. TCRdb's table, derived via immunoSEQ multiplex PCR, lists solely in-frame clones and lacks some. Across 85,000 to 110,000 clones, the top ten clones capture around 3.5% of the sample. Notes on the study in general: Sequencing depth across donors, presence/absence analyses assumed, was roughly uniform. What a later analysis showed was that several of the most significant clusters appeared linked to common viral pathogens. Within the data, a cluster of highly shared sequence variants was likely a sequencing artifact.

Regarding this clone: The antigen remains unidentified.

From germline, CDR1 is SGHKS and CDR2 YYEKEE (reference sequence). The CDR3 extends over 17 amino acids. Trimming removed 4 bases from V and 3 bases from J, with 20 bases in between. The material sequenced was PBMCs. This clonotype originated in a middle-aged man in good health and CMV-seronegative. J is TRBJ2-1 and V is TRBV5-5, with D perhaps TRBD2 (5 bases). CDR3 sequence reads: CASSPRAGEGGYNEQFF. CDR3 nucleotides: TGTGCCAGCAGCCCCCGGGCCGGGGAAGGCGGCTACAATGAGCAGTTCTTC.